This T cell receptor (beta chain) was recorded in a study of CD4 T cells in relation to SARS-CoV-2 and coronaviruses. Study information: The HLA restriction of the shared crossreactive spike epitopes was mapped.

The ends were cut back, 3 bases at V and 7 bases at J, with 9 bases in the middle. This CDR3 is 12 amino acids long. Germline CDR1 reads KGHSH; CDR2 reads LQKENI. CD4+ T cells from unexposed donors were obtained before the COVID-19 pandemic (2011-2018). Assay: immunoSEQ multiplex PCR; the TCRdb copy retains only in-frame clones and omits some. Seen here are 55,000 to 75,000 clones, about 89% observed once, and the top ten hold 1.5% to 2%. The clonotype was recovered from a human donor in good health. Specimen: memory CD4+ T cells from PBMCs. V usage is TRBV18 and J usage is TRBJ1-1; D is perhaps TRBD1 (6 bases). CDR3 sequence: CASSPGGNEAFF. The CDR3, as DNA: TGTGCCAGCTCACCCGGGGGCAATGAAGCTTTCTTT. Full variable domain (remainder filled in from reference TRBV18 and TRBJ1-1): NAGVMQNPRHLVRRRGQEARLRCSPMKGHSHVYWYRQLPEEGLKFMVYLQKENIIDESGMPKERFSAEFPKEGPSILRIQQVVRGDSAAYFCASSPGGNEAFFGQGTRLTVV.